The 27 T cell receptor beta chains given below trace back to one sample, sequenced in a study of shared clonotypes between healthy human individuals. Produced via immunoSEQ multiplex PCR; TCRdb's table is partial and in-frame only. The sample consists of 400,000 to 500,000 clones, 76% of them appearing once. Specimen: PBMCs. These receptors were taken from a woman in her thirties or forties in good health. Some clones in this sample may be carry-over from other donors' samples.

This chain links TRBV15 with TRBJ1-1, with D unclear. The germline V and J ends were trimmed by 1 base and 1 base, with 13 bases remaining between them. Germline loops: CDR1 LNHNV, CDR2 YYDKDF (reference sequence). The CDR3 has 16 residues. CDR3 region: CATSRGEGRPNTEAFF. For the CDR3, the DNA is TGTGCCACCAGCAGAGGTGAGGGCAGGCCGAACACTGAAGCTTTCTTT. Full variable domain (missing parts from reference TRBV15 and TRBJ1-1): DAMVIQNPRYQVTQFGKPVTLSCSQTLNHNVMYWYQQKSSQAPKLLFHYYDKDFNNEADTPDNFQSRRPNTSFCFLDIRSPGLGDTAMYLCATSRGEGRPNTEAFFGQGTRLTVV.

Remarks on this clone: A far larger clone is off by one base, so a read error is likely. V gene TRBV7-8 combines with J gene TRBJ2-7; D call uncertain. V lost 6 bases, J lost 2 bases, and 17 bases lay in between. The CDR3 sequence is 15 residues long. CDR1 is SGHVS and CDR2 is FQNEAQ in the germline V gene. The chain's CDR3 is CASRFLRYSPYEQYF. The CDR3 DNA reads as TGTGCCAGCAGGTTCCTCCGCTACTCACCCTACGAGCAGTACTTC.

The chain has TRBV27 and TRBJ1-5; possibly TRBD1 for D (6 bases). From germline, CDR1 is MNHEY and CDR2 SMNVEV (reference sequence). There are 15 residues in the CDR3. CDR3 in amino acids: CAETPRGYSNQPQHF. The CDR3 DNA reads TGTGCAGAGACTCCGAGGGGGTATAGCAATCAGCCCCAGCATTTT.

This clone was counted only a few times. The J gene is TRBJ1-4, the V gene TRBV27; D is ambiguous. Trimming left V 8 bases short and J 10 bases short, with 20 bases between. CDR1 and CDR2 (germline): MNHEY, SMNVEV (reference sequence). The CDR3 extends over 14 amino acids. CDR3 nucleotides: TGTGCCAGCGCGATCGGTACGGATTGGGGAAAACTGTTTTTT. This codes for CASAIGTDWGKLFF.

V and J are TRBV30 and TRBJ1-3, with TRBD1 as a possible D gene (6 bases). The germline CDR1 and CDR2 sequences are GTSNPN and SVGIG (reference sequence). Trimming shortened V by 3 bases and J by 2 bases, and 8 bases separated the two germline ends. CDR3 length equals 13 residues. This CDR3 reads CAWSEGAGNTIYF. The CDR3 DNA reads TGTGCCTGGAGCGAGGGGGCTGGAAACACCATATATTTT. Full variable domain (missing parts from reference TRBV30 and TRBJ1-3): SQTIHQWPATLVQPVGSPLSLECTVEGTSNPNLYWYRQAAGRGLQLLFYSVGIGQISSEVPQNLSASRPQDRQFILSSKKLLLSDSGFYLCAWSEGAGNTIYFGEGSWLTVV.

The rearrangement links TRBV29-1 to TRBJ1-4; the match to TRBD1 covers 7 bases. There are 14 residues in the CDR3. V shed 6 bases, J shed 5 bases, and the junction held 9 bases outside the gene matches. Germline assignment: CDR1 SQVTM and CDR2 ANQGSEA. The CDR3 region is CSVAGGGQNEKLFF. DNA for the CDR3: TGCAGCGTAGCAGGGGGGGGTCAAAATGAAAAACTGTTTTTT.

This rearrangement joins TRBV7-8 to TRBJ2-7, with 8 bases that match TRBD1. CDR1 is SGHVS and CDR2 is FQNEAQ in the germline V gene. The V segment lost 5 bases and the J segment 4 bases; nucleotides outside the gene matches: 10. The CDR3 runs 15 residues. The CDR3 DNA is TGTGCCAGCAGCGCTAAGAGGGACAGGCTATACGAGCAGTACTTC. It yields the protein CASSAKRDRLYEQYF.

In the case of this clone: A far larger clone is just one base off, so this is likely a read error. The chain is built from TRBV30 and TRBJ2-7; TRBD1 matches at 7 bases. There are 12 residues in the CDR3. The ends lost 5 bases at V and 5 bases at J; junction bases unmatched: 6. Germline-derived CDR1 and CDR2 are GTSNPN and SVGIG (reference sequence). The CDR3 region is CAWHNRGHEQYF. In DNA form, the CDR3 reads TGTGCCTGGCATAACAGGGGCCACGAGCAGTACTTC.

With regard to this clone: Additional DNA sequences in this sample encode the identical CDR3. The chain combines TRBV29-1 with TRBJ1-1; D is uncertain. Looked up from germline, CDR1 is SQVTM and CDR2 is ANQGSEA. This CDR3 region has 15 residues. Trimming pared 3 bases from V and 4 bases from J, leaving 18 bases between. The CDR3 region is CSVDKEGIGITEAFF. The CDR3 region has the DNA TGCAGCGTTGATAAAGAAGGGATTGGGATCACTGAAGCTTTCTTT.

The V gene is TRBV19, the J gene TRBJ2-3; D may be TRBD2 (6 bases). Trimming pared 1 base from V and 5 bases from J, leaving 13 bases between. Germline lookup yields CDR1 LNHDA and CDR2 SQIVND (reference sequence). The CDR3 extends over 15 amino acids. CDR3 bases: TGTGCCAGTAGTATAGGAGTGGGGCGGGAAGATACGCAGTATTTT. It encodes CASSIGVGREDTQYF.

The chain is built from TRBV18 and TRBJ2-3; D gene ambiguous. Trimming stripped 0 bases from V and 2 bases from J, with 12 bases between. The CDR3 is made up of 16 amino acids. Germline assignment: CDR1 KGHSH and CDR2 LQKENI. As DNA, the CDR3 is TGTGCCAGCTCACCACCCCGCGGACGGAACACAGATACGCAGTATTTT. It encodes CASSPPRGRNTDTQYF.

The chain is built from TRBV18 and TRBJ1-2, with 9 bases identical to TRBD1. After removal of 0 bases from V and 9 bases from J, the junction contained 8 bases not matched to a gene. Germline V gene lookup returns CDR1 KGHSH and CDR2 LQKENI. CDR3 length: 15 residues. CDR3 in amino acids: CASSPPTGTGSSYTF. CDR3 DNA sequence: TGTGCCAGCTCACCACCGACCGGGACAGGGAGTAGCTACACCTTC. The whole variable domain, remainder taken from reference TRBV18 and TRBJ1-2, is NAGVMQNPRHLVRRRGQEARLRCSPMKGHSHVYWYRQLPEEGLKFMVYLQKENIIDESGMPKERFSAEFPKEGPSILRIQQVVRGDSAAYFCASSPPTGTGSSYTFGSGTRLTVV.

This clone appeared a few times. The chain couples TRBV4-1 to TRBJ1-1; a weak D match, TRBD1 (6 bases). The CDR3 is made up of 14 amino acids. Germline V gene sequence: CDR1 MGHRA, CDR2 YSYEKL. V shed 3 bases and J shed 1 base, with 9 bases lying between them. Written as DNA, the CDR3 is TGCGCCAGCAGCCACCGGACAGCGAACACTGAAGCTTTCTTT. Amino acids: CASSHRTANTEAFF.

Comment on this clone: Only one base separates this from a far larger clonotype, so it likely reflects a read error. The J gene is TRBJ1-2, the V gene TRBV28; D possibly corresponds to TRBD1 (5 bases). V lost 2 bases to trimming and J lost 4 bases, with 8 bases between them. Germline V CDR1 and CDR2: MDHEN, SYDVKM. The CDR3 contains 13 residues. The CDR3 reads CASSLGASYGYTF. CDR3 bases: TGTGCCAGCAGTTTAGGGGCCAGCTATGGCTACACCTTC.

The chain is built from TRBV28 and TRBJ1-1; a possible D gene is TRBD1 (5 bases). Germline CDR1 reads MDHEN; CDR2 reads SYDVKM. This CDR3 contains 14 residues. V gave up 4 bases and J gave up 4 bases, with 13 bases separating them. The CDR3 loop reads CASSSPTVSTEAFF. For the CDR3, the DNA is TGTGCCAGCAGTTCCCCGACAGTGAGCACTGAAGCTTTCTTT.

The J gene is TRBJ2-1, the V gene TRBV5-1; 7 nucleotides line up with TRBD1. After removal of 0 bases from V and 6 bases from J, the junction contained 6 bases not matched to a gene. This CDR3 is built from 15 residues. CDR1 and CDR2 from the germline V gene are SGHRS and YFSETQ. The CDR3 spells CASSLADRNSNEQFF. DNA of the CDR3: TGCGCCAGCAGCTTGGCGGACAGGAACTCCAATGAGCAGTTCTTC.

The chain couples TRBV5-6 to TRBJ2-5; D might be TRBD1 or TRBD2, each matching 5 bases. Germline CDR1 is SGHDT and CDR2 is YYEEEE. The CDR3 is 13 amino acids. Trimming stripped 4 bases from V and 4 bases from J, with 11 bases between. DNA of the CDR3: TGTGCCAGCAGCCCGGGACCCCTAGAGACCCAGTACTTC. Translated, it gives CASSPGPLETQYF.

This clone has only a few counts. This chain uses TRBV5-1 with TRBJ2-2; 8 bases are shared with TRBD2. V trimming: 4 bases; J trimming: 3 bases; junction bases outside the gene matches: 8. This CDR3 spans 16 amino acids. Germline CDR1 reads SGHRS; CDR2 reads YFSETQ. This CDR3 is CASSPRPGLDTGELFF. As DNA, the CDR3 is TGCGCCAGCAGCCCCCGACCGGGACTAGACACCGGGGAGCTGTTTTTT.

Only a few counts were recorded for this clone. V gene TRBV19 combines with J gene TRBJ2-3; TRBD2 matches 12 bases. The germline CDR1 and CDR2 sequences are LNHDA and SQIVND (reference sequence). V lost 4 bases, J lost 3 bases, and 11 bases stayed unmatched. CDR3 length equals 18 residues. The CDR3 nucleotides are TGTGCCAGTAGTAATAGGAGGTCACTAGCGGGAGGTACAGATACGCAGTATTTT. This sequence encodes CASSNRRSLAGGTDTQYF.

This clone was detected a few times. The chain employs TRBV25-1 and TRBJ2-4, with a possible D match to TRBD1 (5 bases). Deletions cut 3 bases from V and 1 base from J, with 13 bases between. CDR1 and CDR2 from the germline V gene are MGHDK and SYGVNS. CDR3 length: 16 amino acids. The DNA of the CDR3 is TGTGCCAGCAGTGAGCAGGGTATGGACGCCAAAAACATTCAGTACTTC. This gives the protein CASSEQGMDAKNIQYF.

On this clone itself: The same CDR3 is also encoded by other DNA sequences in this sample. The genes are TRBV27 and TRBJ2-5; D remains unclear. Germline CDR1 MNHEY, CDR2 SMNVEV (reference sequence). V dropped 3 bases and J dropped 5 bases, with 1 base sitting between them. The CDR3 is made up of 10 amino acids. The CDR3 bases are TGTGCCAGCAGTTTGGAGACCCAGTACTTC. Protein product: CASSLETQYF.

CDR3 protein: CASSKFVIAGGPGNEQFF. The CDR3 bases are TGTGCCAGCAGCAAGTTTGTGATAGCGGGAGGGCCTGGCAATGAGCAGTTCTTC. V usage is TRBV21-1 and J usage is TRBJ2-1; the listed D gene, TRBD2, was not tested against the DNA. TRBV21-1 corresponds to a pseudogene. This CDR3 spans 18 amino acids.

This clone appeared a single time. The CDR3 sequence: CASSPRGAGGTGELFF. CDR3 coding DNA: TGTGCCAGCAGCCCCAGGGGGGCAGGTGGCACCGGGGAGCTGTTTTTT. This chain connects TRBV7-3 to TRBJ2-2, with a tentative D call TRBD1 (7 bases). Deletions cut 5 bases from V and 4 bases from J, with 17 bases between. This CDR3 is built from 16 residues. Germline CDR1 and CDR2: SGHTA and FQGTGA.

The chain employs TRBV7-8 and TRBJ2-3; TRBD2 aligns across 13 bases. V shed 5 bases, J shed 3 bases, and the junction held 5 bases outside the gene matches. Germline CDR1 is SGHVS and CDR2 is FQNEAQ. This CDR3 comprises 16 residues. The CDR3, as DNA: TGTGCCAGCAGCCCCCGGACTAGCGGGAGTACAGATACGCAGTATTTT. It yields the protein CASSPRTSGSTDTQYF.

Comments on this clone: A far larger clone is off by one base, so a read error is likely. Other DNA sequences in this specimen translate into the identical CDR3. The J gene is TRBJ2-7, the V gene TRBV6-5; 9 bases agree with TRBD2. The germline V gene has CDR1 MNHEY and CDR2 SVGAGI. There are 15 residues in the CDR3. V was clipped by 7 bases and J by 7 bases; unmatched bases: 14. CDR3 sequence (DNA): TGTGCCAGCAATCCAGCGGGAGGACTGACATATGAGCAGTACTTC. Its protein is CASNPAGGLTYEQYF.

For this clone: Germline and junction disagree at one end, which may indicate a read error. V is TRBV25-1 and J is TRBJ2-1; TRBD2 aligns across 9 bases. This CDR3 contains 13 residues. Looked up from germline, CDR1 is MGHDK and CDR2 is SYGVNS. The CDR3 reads CAAGLAFVGEQFF. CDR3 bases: TGCGCGGCCGGACTAGCGTTCGTCGGTGAGCAGTTCTTC.

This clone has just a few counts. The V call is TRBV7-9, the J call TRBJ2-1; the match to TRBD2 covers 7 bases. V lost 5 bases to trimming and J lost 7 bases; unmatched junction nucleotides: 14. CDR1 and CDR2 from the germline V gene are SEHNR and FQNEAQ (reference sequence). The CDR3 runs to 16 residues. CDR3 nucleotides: TGTGCCAGCAGCCCCACCAGAGCGGGAATAGGGAATGAGCAGTTCTTC. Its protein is CASSPTRAGIGNEQFF.